This T cell receptor (beta chain) was retrieved from a study of shared clonotypes between healthy human individuals (dated by TCRdb to 2020 to 2021). Describing the broader study: The cohort included a few men and two women between 18 and 49 years of age. Libraries were prepared and TCR repertoires were sequenced by different laboratories using diverse techniques, in order to increase sequencing depth and limit assay-specific biases. The study deeply sequenced blood TCR repertoires of about 5 healthy adults to estimate repertoire size and the extent of clonotype sharing between individuals. Leukapheresis yielded between about 0.9 and 8.9 billion PBMCs per donor.

In the case of this clone: No cognate antigen has been identified for it. The sample holds no much larger clone one base away, and base qualities are not on file.

V is cut by 3 bases and J by 4 bases, and the space between the germline ends is 9 bases. CDR1 KGHSH and CDR2 LQKENI were looked up in the germline V gene. The CDR3, cysteine through phenylalanine, is 13 amino acids long. Only CDR3 DNA remains: 39 bases, in frame from the first base. Points the paper makes about the study in general: The genetic and exposure-history diversity represented was limited by the small number of donors. Sampling was restricted to blood, and TCR repertoires in tissues likely differ from the TCR repertoires found in blood. Based on pairwise subsampling, the degree of clonotype sharing among donors was expected to be affected by sequencing depth.

Donors were healthy HIV-negative adults with no recently reported acute infections or vaccinations. All donors were Caucasian adults living in Nashville, Tennessee, USA. For unsorted samples, 90 million to 95 million PBMCs were counted, and genomic DNA was extracted using the QIAamp DNA Blood Mini kit. After blood collection by leukapheresis, PBMCs were isolated using Ficoll-Histopaque density gradient centrifugation and then cryopreserved in the vapor phase of liquid nitrogen. Using the deep immunoSEQ assay, TCR CDR3 regions were amplified from genomic DNA by multiplex PCR. Genomic DNA extracted from each cell subset was distributed evenly over all wells of several immunoSEQ 96-well plates, and each plate served as one replicate. Each replicate PCR for unsorted PBMC received roughly 300 ng genomic DNA, equal to 30,000 to 35,000 T cell genomes. Unsorted PBMC genomic DNA was sequenced across ten immunoSEQ deep assay plates. Purified libraries were quantified with a Qubit 3.0 fluorometer, sized on a Bioanalyzer 2100, and re-quantified with the KAPA Library Quantification kit. Every immunoSEQ 96-well plate was sequenced on a dedicated single-read 150-cycle Illumina NextSeq 550 flow cell. Processing in the source paper ran as follows. Because the immunoSEQ output held only junctional sequences and lacked quality scores, the filtering could not match the filtering applied to full-length reads. Sequences were annotated with PyIR, a Python wrapper for IgBLAST v1.9, and V/J genes and CDR3 were assigned using IMGT germline references. Reads with weak V/J assignments (E-value above 1e-6), missing CDR3, stop codons, out-of-frame junctions, or ambiguous translated residues were removed. V3J clonotypes were defined as sequences sharing the same inferred V gene, J gene, and CDR3 amino acid sequence. The percentage overlap between two repertoires was calculated by dividing the number of shared unique clonotypes by the size of the smaller repertoire. RTK rarefaction, the Chao1 estimator, and Recon v2.1 estimates of unobserved clonotypes were used to assess repertoire richness. TCRdb took over this immuneACCESS table, retaining in-frame rearrangements with V and J assigned. Such tables are incomplete; in checked studies, under half of the missing clones stem from an unresolved V gene, and the remainder is unexplained. Clonal size and the V and J genes are those of that table, whereas D and trimming came from the DNA. The sample includes about 490,000 clones, with around 80% observed a single time. About 12% of the sample is taken by the ten largest.

The chain couples TRBV18 to TRBJ1-1; the D gene lacks a confident call. The sequence was collected from a woman between 35 and 50 years old in good health. Some clones in this sample may be carry-over from other donors' samples. The sequencing input was PBMCs. The CDR3 region reads CASSPDGGTEAFF. The sequence in DNA is TGTGCCAGCTCACCCGACGGTGGCACTGAAGCTTTCTTT.